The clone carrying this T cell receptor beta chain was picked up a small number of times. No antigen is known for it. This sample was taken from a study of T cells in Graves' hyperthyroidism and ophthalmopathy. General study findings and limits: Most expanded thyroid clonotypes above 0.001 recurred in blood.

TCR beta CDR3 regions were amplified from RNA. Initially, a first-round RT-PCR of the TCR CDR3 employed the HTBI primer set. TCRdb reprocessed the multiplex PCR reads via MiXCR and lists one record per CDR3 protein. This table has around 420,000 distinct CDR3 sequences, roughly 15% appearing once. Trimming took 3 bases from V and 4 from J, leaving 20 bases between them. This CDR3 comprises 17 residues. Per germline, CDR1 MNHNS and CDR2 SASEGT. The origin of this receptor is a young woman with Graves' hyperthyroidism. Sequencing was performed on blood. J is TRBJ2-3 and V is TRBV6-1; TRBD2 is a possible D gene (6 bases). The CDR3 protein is CASSEPLGRERADTQYF. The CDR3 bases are TGTGCCAGCAGTGAGCCCTTGGGGCGGGAAAGGGCAGATACGCAGTATTTT.